A single T cell receptor (beta chain) is shown here with its context. As yet, its antigen is unknown. The J segment lost 4 bases and the V segment lost 2 bases, leaving 4 bases of the junction unmatched. The CDR3 totals 15 residues. Germline-derived CDR1 and CDR2 are SGHDN and FVKESK. 13 Jbeta primers and 60 Vbeta primers were used for the PCR. Clones were sequenced by immunoSEQ multiplex PCR, and TCRdb holds only the in-frame ones, with some missing. The profile covers 150,000 to 200,000 clones, with approximately 85% appearing a single time and about 9.3% taken by the ten largest. The source of the sample is a study of cytomegalovirus exposure and HLA in healthy donors. Whole-study findings and limits: The authors assumed roughly uniform sequencing depth across donors for presence/absence analyses. Associated with cytomegalovirus, according to the listing, were some 180 TCR beta chains. Among the most significant clusters, several appeared linked to common viral pathogens in a later analysis. An Asian-associated ancestry cluster reportedly showed fewer N-insertions than the approximately 700-donor mean in a later analysis.

This receptor was identified in a man younger than 30 in good health and CMV-seropositive. The sequenced sample was PBMCs. The chain links TRBV14 to TRBJ1-3; 8 nucleotides line up with TRBD1. As DNA, the CDR3 is TGTGCCAGCAGCCAATGGACAGGGTTCGGAAACACCATATATTTT. This translates into CASSQWTGFGNTIYF.